This TCR beta chain was identified in a study of control samples from healthy donors and cancer patients. Germline V lookup: CDR1 SNHLY, CDR2 FYNNEI. The CDR3 consists of 15 residues. The V end lost 10 bases, the J end lost 0 bases, and 18 bases lay between the germline ends. Libraries were prepared by immunoSEQ multiplex PCR; TCRdb keeps only in-frame clonotypes and omits some of them. The table lists hundreds of thousands of clones, roughly 82% of them singletons, with about 14% in the top ten. Source material: PBMCs. The V and J genes are TRBV2 and TRBJ2-5; D perhaps matches TRBD2 (6 bases). The clonotype originates from a woman in her sixties or seventies with lung cancer. This CDR3 reads CATALGSGYQETQYF. For the CDR3, the DNA is TGTGCCACCGCTTTGGGTAGCGGATACCAAGAGACCCAGTACTTC.